What follows is one T cell receptor beta chain and its context. Antigen unknown. This sample is drawn from a study of cytomegalovirus exposure and HLA in healthy donors. On the study more broadly: The roughly 110 validation repertoires used the same platform as the roughly 670 first-cohort repertoires, a later analysis reported.

In germline, CDR1 is MDHEN, CDR2 SYDVKM. Trimming shortened V by 3 bases and J by 4 bases, and 7 bases separated the two germline ends. This CDR3 comprises 12 residues. Clones were read by immunoSEQ multiplex PCR, and TCRdb kept only the in-frame ones, dropping some. In the table there are around 190,000 clones, about 85% of which are singletons. The study, taken as a whole, reports: It was 150 to 200 TCR beta chains that were listed as cytomegalovirus-associated. According to reports, the classifier identified cytomegalovirus status with high specificity and sensitivity. Many donors carried some public TCRs, although rarity characterized most TCR sequences.

This clonotype originated in a man between 18 and 35 years old in good health and CMV-seropositive. Material for sequencing was PBMCs. V is TRBV28 and J is TRBJ2-7; the D gene is possibly TRBD2 (5 bases). For the CDR3, the DNA is TGTGCCAGCAGTTTGGGAGAGTACGAGCAGTACTTC. Translated, it gives CASSLGEYEQYF.